The 18 T cell receptor beta chains below all came from one sample that was sequenced in a study of blood T cell repertoires in COVID-19. Sequenced by immunoSEQ multiplex PCR; TCRdb stores in-frame clones only, minus some. This table has nearly 55,000 clones, more than 60% appearing once. Sequencing was performed on peripheral blood. Receptor source: a human donor with active or convalescent COVID-19. The donor label of this sample is uncertain.

The chain is built from TRBV3-1 (or the pseudogene TRBV3-2) and TRBJ1-6; 11 nucleotides agree with TRBD1. Germline V lookup: CDR1 LGHDT, CDR2 YNNKEL (reference sequence). The CDR3 has 21 amino acids. After removal of 0 bases from V and 7 bases from J, the junction contained 17 bases not matched to a gene. The CDR3 protein is CASSQEFPSRTGGFSNSPLHF. The CDR3 nucleotides are TGTGCCAGCAGCCAAGAATTTCCCTCCCGGACAGGGGGCTTTTCAAATTCACCCCTCCACTTT.

The chain has TRBV4-2 and TRBJ2-3; 11 nucleotides match TRBD2. V was pared by 0 bases and J by 5 bases, with 1 base of the junction left unmatched. The germline V gene encodes CDR1 LGHNA and CDR2 YNFKEQ. The CDR3 covers 15 residues. The CDR3 DNA sequence: TGTGCCAGCAGCCAAGATCTAGCGGGAGGAGATACGCAGTATTTT. Protein sequence: CASSQDLAGGDTQYF.

Only a few counts were recorded for this clone. This chain uses TRBV28 with TRBJ1-1, with D possibly TRBD1 on 5 matching bases. The CDR3 has 14 residues. V lost 5 bases, J lost 3 bases, and 13 bases lay in between. The germline gives CDR1 MDHEN, CDR2 SYDVKM. The CDR3 region is CASSNIRVYTEAFF. As DNA, the CDR3 is TGTGCCAGCAGTAATATCAGGGTGTACACTGAAGCTTTCTTT.

The chain combines TRBV29-1 with TRBJ2-2; weak D call: TRBD1 (6 bases). Germline V lookup: CDR1 SQVTM, CDR2 ANQGSEA. Trimming pared 4 bases from V and 6 bases from J, leaving 9 bases between. The CDR3 spans 12 residues. CDR3 region: CSVVTGSGELFF. The CDR3 bases are TGCAGCGTTGTAACAGGGTCCGGGGAGCTGTTTTTT.

J is TRBJ1-1 and V is TRBV28; 12 bases line up with TRBD1. This CDR3 is built from 17 residues. Trimming at V came to 6 bases and at J to 5 bases, leaving 13 bases not matched to a gene. CDR1 is MDHEN, CDR2 SYDVKM, per germline. The DNA of the CDR3 is TGTGCCAGCAGACCTACTGGGACAGGGGGCGGGAGGACTGAAGCTTTCTTT. Amino acids: CASRPTGTGGGRTEAFF. Full variable domain (remainder filled in from reference TRBV28 and TRBJ1-1): DVKVTQSSRYLVKRTGEKVFLECVQDMDHENMFWYRQDPGLGLRLIYFSYDVKMKEKGDIPEGYSVSREKKERFSLILESASTNQTSMYLCASRPTGTGGGRTEAFFGQGTRLTVV.

The chain recombines TRBV18 with TRBJ1-3; TRBD1 matches 8 bases. Germline V CDR1 and CDR2: KGHSH, LQKENI. V shed 3 bases, J shed 5 bases, and the junction held 3 bases outside the gene matches. The CDR3 is 14 amino acids. As DNA, the CDR3 is TGTGCCAGCTCACCCACAGGGGGTCGAAACACCATATATTTT. This translates into CASSPTGGRNTIYF. The full variable domain, rest sourced from reference TRBV18 and TRBJ1-3, is NAGVMQNPRHLVRRRGQEARLRCSPMKGHSHVYWYRQLPEEGLKFMVYLQKENIIDESGMPKERFSAEFPKEGPSILRIQQVVRGDSAAYFCASSPTGGRNTIYFGEGSWLTVV.

This chain uses TRBV2 with TRBJ2-5; D unclear. Germline values: CDR1 SNHLY, CDR2 FYNNEI. V was clipped by 1 base and J by 3 bases, with 12 bases between them. This CDR3 has 15 residues. CDR3 in amino acids: CASSEGVSKKETQYF. CDR3 bases: TGTGCCAGCAGTGAAGGAGTCTCCAAAAAAGAGACCCAGTACTTC.

V usage is TRBV29-1 and J usage is TRBJ2-1; 8 bases line up with TRBD2. J lost 2 bases, V lost 5 bases, and 5 bases had no gene match. Germline V gene data show CDR1 as SQVTM and CDR2 as ANQGSEA. This CDR3 is built from 14 residues. CDR3 loop: CSVSDGRAYNEQFF. The CDR3 DNA reads TGCAGCGTTTCGGACGGGAGGGCCTACAATGAGCAGTTCTTC.

This clone was counted a few times. The V gene is TRBV18, the J gene TRBJ1-5; possible D gene TRBD1, 5 bases. Trimming stripped 5 bases from V and 2 bases from J, with 13 bases between. The CDR3 spans 15 residues. Germline V CDR1 and CDR2: KGHSH, LQKENI. The CDR3 DNA reads as TGTGCCAGCTCAACCGACAGTTCCCGCAATCAGCCCCAGCATTTT. Residues: CASSTDSSRNQPQHF.

This chain links TRBV29-1 with TRBJ2-7; D is unresolved. V dropped 1 base and J dropped 2 bases, with 3 bases sitting between them. Germline CDR1 reads SQVTM; CDR2 reads ANQGSEA. The CDR3 totals 11 residues. DNA of the CDR3: TGCAGCGTTGAAGCAACCTACGAGCAGTACTTC. It yields the protein CSVEATYEQYF.

The V gene is TRBV28, the J gene TRBJ1-2; D might be TRBD1 (5 bases). The CDR3 is 13 amino acids. Germline V gene data show CDR1 as MDHEN and CDR2 as SYDVKM. Trimming took off 5 bases at V and 8 bases at J, with 15 bases between the two ends. CDR3 bases: TGTGCCAGCAGTCAGGGTATGATCCGAGGCTACACCTTC. It yields the protein CASSQGMIRGYTF.

The chain links TRBV5-4 to TRBJ1-2; 10 bases line up with TRBD1. V trimming: 0 bases; J trimming: 8 bases; junction bases outside the gene matches: 10. This CDR3 region has 16 residues. Germline CDR1 and CDR2: SGHNT and YYREEE (reference sequence). The CDR3 region has the DNA TGTGCCAGCAGCTTGGGACCCCGACAGGGGGCTAGAGGCTACACCTTC. It is translated as CASSLGPRQGARGYTF. Looking up the rest from reference TRBV5-4 and TRBJ1-2 gives the full variable domain: ETGVTQSPTHLIKTRGQQVTLRCSSQSGHNTVSWYQQALGQGPQFIFQYYREEENGRGNFPPRFSGLQFPNYSSELNVNALELDDSALYLCASSLGPRQGARGYTFGSGTRLTVV.

In this sample, this clone turned up once. V usage is TRBV7-3 and J usage is TRBJ2-1; 10 bases are shared with TRBD2. From germline, CDR1 is SGHTA and CDR2 FQGTGA. V was clipped by 5 bases and J by 8 bases; unmatched bases: 9. The CDR3 has 15 residues. For the CDR3, the DNA is TGTGCCAGCAGCCCAGTGGCTAGCGGGAGCTATGAGCAGTTCTTC. Amino acids: CASSPVASGSYEQFF.

This clone was detected only a few times. The chain carries TRBV7-2 and TRBJ1-5, with D hard to call. Germline V gives CDR1 SGHTA, CDR2 FQGNSA. There are 12 residues in the CDR3. V dropped 5 bases and J dropped 4 bases, with 6 bases sitting between them. The CDR3 protein is CASSAGNQPQHF. In DNA, the CDR3 is TGTGCCAGCAGCGCGGGGAATCAGCCCCAGCATTTT.

The chain links TRBV4-1 to TRBJ2-2, with TRBD1 identical over 8 bases. This CDR3 spans 14 amino acids. Germline-derived CDR1 and CDR2 are MGHRA and YSYEKL. Losses at the gene ends were 5 bases for V and 2 bases for J; bases not matched to a gene: 1. The CDR3 coding sequence is TGCGCCAGCAGCGACAGGGGAAACACCGGGGAGCTGTTTTTT. It yields the protein CASSDRGNTGELFF.

J is TRBJ1-2 and V is TRBV5-1; D remains ambiguous. Germline lookup yields CDR1 SGHRS and CDR2 YFSETQ. The V end was cut by 0 bases, the J end by 0 bases, with 6 bases between. This CDR3 spans 14 amino acids. DNA of the CDR3: TGCGCCAGCAGCTTGGGAACAGCTAACTATGGCTACACCTTC. Amino acids: CASSLGTANYGYTF.

V and J are TRBV11-3 and TRBJ2-1, with 7 bases fitting TRBD2. There are 15 residues in the CDR3. V shed 1 base and J 3 bases; nucleotides not matched to a gene: 3. Per the germline V gene, CDR1 is SGHNT and CDR2 is YENEEA. The CDR3 DNA follows: TGTGCCAGCAGCTTAGTCGGCGGGAGCTACAATGAGCAGTTCTTC. Encoded protein: CASSLVGGSYNEQFF.

In this sample, this clone turned up many times. The chain joins TRBV15 to TRBJ2-7; TRBD1 matches 10 bases. V lost 0 bases, J lost 3 bases, and 5 bases stayed unmatched. This CDR3 is built from 16 residues. Per the germline V gene, CDR1 is LNHNV and CDR2 is YYDKDF (reference sequence). The CDR3 DNA reads as TGTGCCACCAGCAGAGATTCTGGACAGGGGGTCTACGAGCAGTACTTC. It specifies CATSRDSGQGVYEQYF.